The sequence of this T cell receptor beta chain was determined in a study of CD8+CD57+ T cells in acquired aplastic anemia (dated by TCRdb to the late 2010s). Notes on the research overall: Extracted DNA from sorted CD4+ and CD8+ cells averaged around 3.3 ug, ranging from about 0.18 to 27.4 ug. For healthy donor samples, the average read count was about 10.8 million for CD4+ cells and around 12 million for CD8+ cells. Study-wide findings and limitations: Although 25 to 30 CD8+ CDR3 sequences were shared by patients and controls, these sequences appeared highly expressed in patients and within the immunodominant clones of patients. CD8+ Simpson's diversity did not differ significantly between patients and healthy controls (P=0.060).

Genomic DNA served as template for TCR beta VDJ combination and CDR3 sequence profiling. An Illumina HiSeq 2000 was the platform used for TCR repertoire sequencing. The study's processing was this. Repertoires were assessed using TRBV/TRBJ rearrangement plots, CDR3 size and DJ length profiles, and Simpson's diversity index. The most abundant DNA sequence in the deep sequencing data was taken as the immunodominant clone. CDR3 amino acid sequences were screened for sharing across subjects and were compared with published repertoires and the VDJdb database. The public reads were quality trimmed at Q25 with fastp and then assembled into clones with MiXCR by TCRdb, keeping productive beta chains. Entries are consolidated by CDR3 protein sequence, retaining the most common genes and DNA. The V and J calls and clone size come from TCRdb's table, not from the authors' own analysis. The sample table lists approximately 70,000 distinct CDR3 sequences, less than 65% of them with a count of one. The ten biggest clones cover over 2% of the sample.

TCR repertoires of sorted CD4+ and CD8+ blood T cells from severe aplastic anemia patients and healthy subjects were deep-sequenced in the study. Ficoll-Paque density gradient centrifugation was used to isolate peripheral blood mononuclear cells. CD4+ and CD8+ T cells were sorted by FACS or magnetic beads before DNA extraction. This clonotype was found many times. The antigen it binds to is not known. Base quality data are lacking; no much larger clone is found one base away. This TCR was recovered from a human donor in good health, serving as a control. The sequencing sample was made of sorted CD4+, CD8+, or CD8+CD57+ T cells (not recorded which) from PBMCs.

For the CDR3, the sequence is CASSLSLMEPYNEQFF. The bases are TGTGCCAGCAGTTTATCCCTCATGGAACCCTACAATGAGCAGTTCTTC. The rearranged chain carries TRBV12-3 or TRBV12-4 and TRBJ2-1; the D gene remains uncertain. The germline ends are 13 bases apart after V is trimmed by 2 bases and J by 2 bases. The CDR3 covers 16 residues, taking in both the cysteine and the phenylalanine. Just CDR3 DNA is preserved here, 48 bases in frame from base 1.